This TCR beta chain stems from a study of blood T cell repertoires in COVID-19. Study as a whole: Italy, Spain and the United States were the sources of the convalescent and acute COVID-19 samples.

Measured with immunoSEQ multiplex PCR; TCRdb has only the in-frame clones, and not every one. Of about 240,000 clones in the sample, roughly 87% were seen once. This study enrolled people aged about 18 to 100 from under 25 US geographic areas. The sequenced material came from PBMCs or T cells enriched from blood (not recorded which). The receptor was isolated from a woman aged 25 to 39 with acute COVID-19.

CDR3 region: CSASGTSGGDEQFF. For the CDR3, the DNA is TGCAGTGCTAGTGGGACTAGCGGCGGCGATGAGCAGTTCTTC. V gene TRBV20-1 combines with J gene TRBJ2-1, with 11 bases identical to TRBD2. This CDR3 spans 14 amino acids. Germline lookup yields CDR1 DFQATT and CDR2 SNEGSKA (reference sequence). The trim removed 3 bases at V and 8 bases at J, leaving 6 bases unmatched.